These 19 T cell receptor beta chains were all obtained from the same sample, sequenced in a study of graft-versus-host responses after intestinal transplantation. Measured with immunoSEQ multiplex PCR; TCRdb has only the in-frame clones, and not every one. The sample carries roughly 90,000 clones, 80% to 95% recorded once. No antigen has been assigned to these receptors. The sequenced sample was unstimulated CD8+ T cells sorted from spleen or lymph node cells, obtained before intestinal transplant. The source is a human donor who received an intestinal transplant.

To note about this clone: Additional DNA sequences in this sample encode the identical CDR3. V is TRBV6-5 and J is TRBJ2-1, with D possibly being TRBD2 (5 bases). CDR1 and CDR2 (germline): MNHEY, SVGAGI. V lost 2 bases and J lost 4, with 15 bases in between. CDR3 length: 16 amino acids. CDR3: CASSYTLASTYNEQFF. CDR3 in DNA: TGTGCCAGCAGTTACACCTTAGCGAGTACTTACAATGAGCAGTTCTTC.

In regard to this clone: This specimen includes other DNA sequences encoding the same CDR3. The rearrangement uses TRBV5-6 and TRBJ2-7; no firm D call. From germline, CDR1 is SGHDT and CDR2 YYEEEE. Trimming pared 0 bases from V and 4 bases from J, leaving 5 bases between. The CDR3 spans 12 residues. CDR3 sequence reads: CASSLGGYEQYF. Written as DNA, the CDR3 is TGTGCCAGCAGCTTGGGCGGATACGAGCAGTACTTC.

V usage is TRBV2 and J usage is TRBJ2-7, with D possibly matching TRBD2 (7 bases). This CDR3 is 12 amino acids long. CDR1 is SNHLY, CDR2 FYNNEI, per germline. Trimming stripped 7 bases from V and 6 bases from J, with 13 bases between. This chain's CDR3 is CASIDRTSEQYF. For the CDR3, the DNA is TGTGCCAGCATAGACAGGACTAGCGAGCAGTACTTC.

This clone has just one count. The chain recombines TRBV19 with TRBJ2-6, with 8 nucleotides matching TRBD1. V lost 9 bases to trimming and J lost 0 bases; unmatched junction nucleotides: 4. Germline V lookup: CDR1 LNHDA, CDR2 SQIVND (reference sequence). CDR3 size: 15 residues. Here the CDR3 reads CASRDRPSGANVLTF. CDR3 nucleotides: TGTGCCAGCCGGGACAGGCCCTCTGGGGCCAACGTCCTGACTTTC. The full variable domain, completed using reference TRBV19 and TRBJ2-6, is DGGITQSPKYLFRKEGQNVTLSCEQNLNHDAMYWYRQDPGQGLRLIYYSQIVNDFQKGDIAEGYSVSREKKESFPLTVTSAQKNPTAFYLCASRDRPSGANVLTFGAGSRLTVL.

A few counts support this clone. V is TRBV6-5 and J is TRBJ2-7; 10 bases agree with TRBD1. V shed 6 bases and J 7 bases; nucleotides not matched to a gene: 9. The CDR3 length is 14 residues. Germline lookup yields CDR1 MNHEY and CDR2 SVGAGI. CDR3 bases: TGTGCCAGCAGACCCGGACAGGGGGGGTTTGAGCAGTACTTC. This codes for CASRPGQGGFEQYF.

This rearrangement joins TRBV13 to TRBJ2-7; no reliable D call. Germline values: CDR1 PRHDT, CDR2 FYEKMQ (reference sequence). The germline V and J ends were trimmed by 5 bases and 6 bases, with 14 bases remaining between them. This CDR3 is 13 amino acids long. CDR3 sequence (DNA): TGTGCCAGCAGCCTAAACTTGAATAGCGAGCAGTACTTC. Residues: CASSLNLNSEQYF.

This clone was seen only a few times. V usage is TRBV14 and J usage is TRBJ2-2; 7 bases agree with TRBD1. Trimming cost V 4 bases and J 5 bases; bases outside gene matches: 13. The CDR3 is 17 residues long. From germline, CDR1 is SGHDN and CDR2 FVKESK. The CDR3 bases are TGTGCCAGCAGCCTGGACCCCGGGACAGAACCTACCGGGGAGCTGTTTTTT. This translates into CASSLDPGTEPTGELFF.

The count of this clone is one. The chain recombines TRBV28 with TRBJ2-7; the match to TRBD1 covers 12 bases. V was pared by 5 bases and J by 7 bases, with 12 bases of the junction left unmatched. The CDR3 is 16 residues long. Germline assignment: CDR1 MDHEN and CDR2 SYDVKM. In DNA form, the CDR3 reads TGTGCCAGCAGTCTGGACCCGGGACAGGGGGCGGGAGAGCAGTACTTC. It translates to CASSLDPGQGAGEQYF.

The sample holds one count of this clone. In DNA form, the CDR3 reads TGCAGCGGAGTAGGCGACACCGGGGAGCTGTTTTTT. It encodes CSGVGDTGELFF. This sequence joins TRBV29-1 and TRBJ2-2; the D is unclear. Trimming pared 7 bases from V and 3 bases from J, leaving 9 bases between. CDR1 and CDR2 (germline): SQVTM, ANQGSEA. The CDR3 spans 12 residues.

This chain joins TRBV6-5 and TRBJ2-2; D not certain. The V gene lost 5 bases and the J gene lost 6 bases, with 10 bases spanning the gap. CDR1 and CDR2 (germline): MNHEY, SVGAGI. The CDR3 loop spans 13 amino acids. The CDR3 region is CASSEGFPGELFF. As DNA, the CDR3 is TGTGCCAGCAGTGAAGGCTTCCCCGGGGAGCTGTTTTTT.

The chain has TRBV10-2 and TRBJ2-1; 9 positions match TRBD2. Losses at the gene ends were 5 bases for V and 8 bases for J; bases not matched to a gene: 4. This CDR3 has 13 residues. CDR1 is WSHSY, CDR2 SAAADI, per germline. The CDR3 region is CASSSGRLYEQFF. For the CDR3, the DNA is TGCGCCAGCAGTAGCGGGAGGCTCTATGAGCAGTTCTTC.

The gene calls are TRBV2 and TRBJ2-7, with a possible D match to TRBD1 (6 bases). Germline CDR1 reads SNHLY; CDR2 reads FYNNEI. The CDR3 spans 14 residues. Deletions cut 2 bases from V and 4 bases from J, with 12 bases between. The CDR3 spells CASSEPGEWYEQYF. CDR3 DNA: TGTGCCAGCAGTGAACCAGGGGAATGGTACGAGCAGTACTTC.

This chain connects TRBV6-6 to TRBJ2-3; the match to TRBD2 covers 10 bases. Trimming removed 4 bases from V and 3 bases from J; junction bases left unmatched: 4. The germline CDR1 and CDR2 sequences are MNHNY and SVGAGI (reference sequence). The CDR3 has 15 residues. CDR3 region: CASSLASGSTDTQYF. Here the CDR3 DNA reads TGTGCCAGCAGTTTAGCTAGCGGGAGTACAGATACGCAGTATTTT.

A single count supports this clone. This rearrangement joins TRBV19 to TRBJ2-2; the D gene could be TRBD1 or TRBD2 (5 bases each). This CDR3 comprises 17 residues. Deletions cut 1 base from V and 4 bases from J, with 16 bases between. Germline-derived CDR1 and CDR2 are LNHDA and SQIVND (reference sequence). The chain's CDR3 is CASSIAWGTPITGELFF. The CDR3 nucleotides are TGTGCCAGTAGTATAGCCTGGGGGACGCCAATCACCGGGGAGCTGTTTTTT.

The J gene is TRBJ2-7, the V gene TRBV4-1; TRBD2 matches 10 bases. The CDR3 contains 16 residues. Germline CDR1 reads MGHRA; CDR2 reads YSYEKL. The V and J ends lost 3 bases and 2 bases, in that order; junction bases with no gene match: 7. CDR3 amino acids: CASSQEGLAQTYEQYF. CDR3 nucleotide sequence: TGCGCCAGCAGCCAGGAGGGACTAGCGCAGACCTACGAGCAGTACTTC.

The V call is TRBV27, the J call TRBJ2-1; D is unresolved. CDR1 is MNHEY, CDR2 SMNVEV, per germline (reference sequence). V was cut by 6 bases and J by 0 bases, with 12 bases left in between. This CDR3 comprises 15 residues. CDR3 residues: CASRAIVSSYNEQFF. The CDR3 nucleotides are TGTGCCAGCAGGGCAATAGTAAGCTCCTACAATGAGCAGTTCTTC.

This chain uses TRBV5-1 with TRBJ2-3, with TRBD1 matching 8 bases. Germline CDR1 and CDR2: SGHRS and YFSETQ. V lost 5 bases to trimming and J lost 2 bases; unmatched junction nucleotides: 16. The CDR3 runs to 18 residues. The CDR3 nucleotides read TGCGCCAGCAGACTAGGGACAGGCCGATGGGACCCCACAGATACGCAGTATTTT. As protein: CASRLGTGRWDPTDTQYF.

The gene calls are TRBV15 and TRBJ2-7; 10 nucleotides agree with TRBD2. The CDR3 is 17 amino acids. In germline, CDR1 is LNHNV, CDR2 YYDKDF (reference sequence). Trimming took 5 bases from V and 3 from J; bases not matched to a gene: 13. CDR3 loop: CATSSGPPGLAHYEQYF. CDR3 bases: TGTGCCACCAGCTCAGGACCTCCGGGACTAGCGCACTACGAGCAGTACTTC.

The gene calls are TRBV9 and TRBJ2-1; tentatively, D is TRBD1 or TRBD2 (5 bases each). Germline CDR1 SGDLS, CDR2 YYNGEE. Trimming took off 4 bases at V and 0 bases at J, with 14 bases between the two ends. The CDR3 consists of 16 residues. The CDR3 DNA reads as TGTGCCAGCAGCCTAAGGGGAGTGCCCTCCTACAATGAGCAGTTCTTC. Encoded protein: CASSLRGVPSYNEQFF.